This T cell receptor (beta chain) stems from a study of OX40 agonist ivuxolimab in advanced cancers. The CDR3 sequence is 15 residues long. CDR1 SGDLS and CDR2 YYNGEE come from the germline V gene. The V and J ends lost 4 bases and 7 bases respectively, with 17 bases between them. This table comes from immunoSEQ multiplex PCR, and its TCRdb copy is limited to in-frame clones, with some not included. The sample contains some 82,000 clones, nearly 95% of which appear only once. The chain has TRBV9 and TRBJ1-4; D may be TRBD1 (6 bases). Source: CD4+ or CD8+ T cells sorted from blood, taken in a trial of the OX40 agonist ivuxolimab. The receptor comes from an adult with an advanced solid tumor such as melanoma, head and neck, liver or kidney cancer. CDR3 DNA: TGTGCCAGCAGCTCAGATACAGGGACTCGTGAAAAACTGTTTTTT. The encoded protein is CASSSDTGTREKLFF.